The source of this TCR beta chain is a study of stem cell transplantation in POMP-related autoinflammatory disease. Study results and caveats: Across all analyzed T-cell subsets, patients with PRAID tended toward reduced diversity and increased clonality.

As regards this clone: Its antigen is unidentified.

Measured with immunoSEQ multiplex PCR; TCRdb has only the in-frame clones, and not every one. The sample consists of 4,500 to 5,500 clones, roughly 90% of them appearing once. V lost 3 bases, J lost 5 bases, and 6 bases stayed unmatched. The CDR3 sequence is 15 residues long. CDR1 is GTSNPN and CDR2 is SVGIG in the germline V gene (reference sequence). This TCR was sampled from a human patient with POMP-related autoinflammation and immune dysregulation (PRAID). The T cells may partly be graft donor cells. The rearrangement joins TRBV30 to TRBJ2-1; 11 bases fit TRBD2. Sequenced material: CD8+ T cells from PBMCs, taken after stem cell transplantation. CDR3 residues: CAWSEGTSGHNEQFF. CDR3 nucleotide sequence: TGTGCCTGGAGCGAGGGGACTAGCGGCCACAATGAGCAGTTCTTC.